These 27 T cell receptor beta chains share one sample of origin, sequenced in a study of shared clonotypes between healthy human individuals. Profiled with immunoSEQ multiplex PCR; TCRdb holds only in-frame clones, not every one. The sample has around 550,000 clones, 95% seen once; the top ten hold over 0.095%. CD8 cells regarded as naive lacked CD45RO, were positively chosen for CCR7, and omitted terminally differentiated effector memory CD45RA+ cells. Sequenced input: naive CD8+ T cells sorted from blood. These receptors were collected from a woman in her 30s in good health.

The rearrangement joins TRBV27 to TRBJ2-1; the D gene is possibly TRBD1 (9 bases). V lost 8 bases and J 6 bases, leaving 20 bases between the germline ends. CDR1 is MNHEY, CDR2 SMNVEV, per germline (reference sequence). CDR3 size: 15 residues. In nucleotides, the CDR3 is TGTGCCAGCGGCCGGGGGGGGACAGGGATCAATGAGCAGTTCTTC. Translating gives CASGRGGTGINEQFF.

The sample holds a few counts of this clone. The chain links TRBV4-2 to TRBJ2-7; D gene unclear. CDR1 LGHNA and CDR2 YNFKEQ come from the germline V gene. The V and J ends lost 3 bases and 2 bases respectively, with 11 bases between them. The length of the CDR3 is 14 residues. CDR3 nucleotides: TGTGCCAGCAGCCATAGTCAGTTCACCTACGAGCAGTACTTC. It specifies CASSHSQFTYEQYF.

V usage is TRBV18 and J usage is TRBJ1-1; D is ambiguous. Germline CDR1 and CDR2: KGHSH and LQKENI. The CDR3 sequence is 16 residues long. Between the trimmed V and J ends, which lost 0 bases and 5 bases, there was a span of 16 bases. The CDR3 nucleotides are TGTGCCAGCTCACCACCGGGAGTAGGGCAGAGGACTGAAGCTTTCTTT. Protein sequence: CASSPPGVGQRTEAFF.

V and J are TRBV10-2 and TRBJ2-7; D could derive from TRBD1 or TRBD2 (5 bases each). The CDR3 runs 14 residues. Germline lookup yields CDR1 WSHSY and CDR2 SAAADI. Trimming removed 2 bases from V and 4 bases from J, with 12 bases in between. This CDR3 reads CASSEGGPTYEQYF. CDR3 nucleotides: TGCGCCAGCAGTGAGGGGGGACCAACGTACGAGCAGTACTTC.

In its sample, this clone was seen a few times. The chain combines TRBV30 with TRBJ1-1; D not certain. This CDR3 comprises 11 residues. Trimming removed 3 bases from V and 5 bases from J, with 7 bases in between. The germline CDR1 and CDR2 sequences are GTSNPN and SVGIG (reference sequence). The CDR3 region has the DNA TGTGCCTGGAGGGAGTTTACTGAAGCTTTCTTT. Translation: CAWREFTEAFF.

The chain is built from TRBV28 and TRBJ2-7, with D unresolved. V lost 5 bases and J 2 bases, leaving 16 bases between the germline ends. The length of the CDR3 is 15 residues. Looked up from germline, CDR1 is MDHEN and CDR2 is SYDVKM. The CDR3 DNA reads TGTGCCAGCAGTCCTATCGACGTACCCACCTACGAGCAGTACTTC. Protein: CASSPIDVPTYEQYF.

The CDR3 DNA reads TGTGCCAGCAGTCAGAATCGTGTCACAGATACGCAGTATTTT. Protein: CASSQNRVTDTQYF. This chain uses TRBV6-5 with TRBJ2-3, with D hard to call. Germline values: CDR1 MNHEY, CDR2 SVGAGI. V was cut by 5 bases and J by 2 bases, with 11 bases left in between. The CDR3 totals 14 residues.

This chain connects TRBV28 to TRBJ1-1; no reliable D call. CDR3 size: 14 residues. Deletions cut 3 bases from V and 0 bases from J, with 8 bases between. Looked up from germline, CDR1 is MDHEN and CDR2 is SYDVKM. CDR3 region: CASSFRAMNTEAFF. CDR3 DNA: TGTGCCAGCAGTTTTAGGGCAATGAACACTGAAGCTTTCTTT.

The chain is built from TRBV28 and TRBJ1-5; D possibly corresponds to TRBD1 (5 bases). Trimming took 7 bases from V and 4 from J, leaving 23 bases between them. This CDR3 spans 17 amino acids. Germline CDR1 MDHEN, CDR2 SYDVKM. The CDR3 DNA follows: TGTGCCAGCAATCCCCTCGGGGACGGCGTAGAGAATCAGCCCCAGCATTTT. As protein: CASNPLGDGVENQPQHF.

CDR3 nucleotides: TGTGCCAGCAGCTTACGGGGGGGGTACACTGAAGCTTTCTTT. Translated, it gives CASSLRGGYTEAFF. This chain connects TRBV11-1 to TRBJ1-1; a possible D gene is TRBD1 (5 bases). V was trimmed by 2 bases and J by 3 bases, leaving 10 bases between them. Germline CDR1 and CDR2: SGHAT and FQDESV (reference sequence). The CDR3 totals 14 residues.

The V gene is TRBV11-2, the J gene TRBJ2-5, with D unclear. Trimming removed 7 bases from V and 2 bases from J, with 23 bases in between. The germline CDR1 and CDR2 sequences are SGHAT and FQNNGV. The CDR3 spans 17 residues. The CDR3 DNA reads TGTGCCAGCACCATGATGGAGTTCCCACATGCGCAAGAGACCCAGTACTTC. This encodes CASTMMEFPHAQETQYF. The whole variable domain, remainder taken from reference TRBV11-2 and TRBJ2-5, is EAGVAQSPRYKIIEKRQSVAFWCNPISGHATLYWYQQILGQGPKLLIQFQNNGVVDDSQLPKDRFSAERLKGVDSTLKIQPAKLEDSAVYLCASTMMEFPHAQETQYFGPGTRLLVL.

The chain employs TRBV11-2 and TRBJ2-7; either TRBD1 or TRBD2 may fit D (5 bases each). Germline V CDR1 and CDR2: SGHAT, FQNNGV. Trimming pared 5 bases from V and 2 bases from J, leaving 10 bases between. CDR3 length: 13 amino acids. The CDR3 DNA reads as TGTGCCAGCAGCGGGGACGGTCCCTACGAGCAGTACTTC. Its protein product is CASSGDGPYEQYF.

DNA of the CDR3: TGTGCCAGCAGTGAATTAGCGGGAGGGTTGTTGGACAATGAGCAGTTCTTC. Translation: CASSELAGGLLDNEQFF. The chain links TRBV6-1 to TRBJ2-1; 11 bases agree with TRBD2. J gave up 5 bases and V 2 bases, and 8 bases lay outside the gene matches. The length of the CDR3 is 17 residues. Germline lookup yields CDR1 MNHNS and CDR2 SASEGT.

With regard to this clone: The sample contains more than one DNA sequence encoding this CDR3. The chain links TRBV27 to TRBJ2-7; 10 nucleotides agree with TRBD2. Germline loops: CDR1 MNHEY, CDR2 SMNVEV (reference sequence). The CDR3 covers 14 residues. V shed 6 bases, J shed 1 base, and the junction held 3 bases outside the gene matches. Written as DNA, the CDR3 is TGTGCCAGCAGCCCGGGACTAGCGTCCTACGAGCAGTACTTC. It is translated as CASSPGLASYEQYF.

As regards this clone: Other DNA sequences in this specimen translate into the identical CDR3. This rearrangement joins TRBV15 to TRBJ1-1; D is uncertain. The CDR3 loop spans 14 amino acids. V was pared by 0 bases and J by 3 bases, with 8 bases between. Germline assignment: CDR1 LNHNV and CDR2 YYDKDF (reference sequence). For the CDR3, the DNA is TGTGCCACCAGCAGAGATCTGGGAGACACTGAAGCTTTCTTT. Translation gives CATSRDLGDTEAFF.

DNA for the CDR3: TGTGCCAGCAGCTTAGAGGGGGGAGAAACAGATACGCAGTATTTT. Amino acid sequence: CASSLEGGETDTQYF. The chain carries TRBV11-2 and TRBJ2-3; TRBD2 is a possible D gene (6 bases). V was trimmed by 0 bases and J by 3 bases, leaving 10 bases between them. Germline-derived CDR1 and CDR2 are SGHAT and FQNNGV. The CDR3 has 15 residues.

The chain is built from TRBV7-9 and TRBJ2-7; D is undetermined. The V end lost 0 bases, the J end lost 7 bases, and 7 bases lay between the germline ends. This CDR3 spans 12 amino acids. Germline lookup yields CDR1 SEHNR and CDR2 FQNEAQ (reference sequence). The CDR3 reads CASSLAGWEQYF. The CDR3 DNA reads TGTGCCAGCAGCTTAGCTGGGTGGGAGCAGTACTTC.

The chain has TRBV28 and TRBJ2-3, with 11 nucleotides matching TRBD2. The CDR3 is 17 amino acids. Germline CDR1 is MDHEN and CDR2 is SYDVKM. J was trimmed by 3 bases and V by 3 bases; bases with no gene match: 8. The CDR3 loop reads CASSFELAGEGTDTQYF. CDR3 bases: TGTGCCAGCAGTTTCGAACTAGCGGGAGAAGGGACAGATACGCAGTATTTT. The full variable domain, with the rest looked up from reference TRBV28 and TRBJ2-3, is DVKVTQSSRYLVKRTGEKVFLECVQDMDHENMFWYRQDPGLGLRLIYFSYDVKMKEKGDIPEGYSVSREKKERFSLILESASTNQTSMYLCASSFELAGEGTDTQYFGPGTRLTVL.

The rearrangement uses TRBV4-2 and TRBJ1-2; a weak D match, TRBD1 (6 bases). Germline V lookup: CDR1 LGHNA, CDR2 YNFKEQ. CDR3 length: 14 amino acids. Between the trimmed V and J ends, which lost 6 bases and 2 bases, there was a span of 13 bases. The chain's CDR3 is CASSPGVTNYGYTF. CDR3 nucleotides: TGTGCCAGCAGTCCAGGGGTTACGAACTATGGCTACACCTTC.

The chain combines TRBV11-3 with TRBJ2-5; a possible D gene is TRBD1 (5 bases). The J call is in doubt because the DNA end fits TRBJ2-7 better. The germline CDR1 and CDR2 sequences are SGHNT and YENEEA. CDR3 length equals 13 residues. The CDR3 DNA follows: TGTGCCAGCAGCACAGGAAGAACCTACGAGCAGTACTTC. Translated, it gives CASSTGRTYEQYF.

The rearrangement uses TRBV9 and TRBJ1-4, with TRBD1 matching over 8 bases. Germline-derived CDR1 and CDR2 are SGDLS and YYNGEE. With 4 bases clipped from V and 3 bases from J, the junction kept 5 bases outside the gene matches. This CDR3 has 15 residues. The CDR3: CASSWGDRPNEKLFF. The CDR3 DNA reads TGTGCCAGCAGCTGGGGGGACAGGCCTAATGAAAAACTGTTTTTT.

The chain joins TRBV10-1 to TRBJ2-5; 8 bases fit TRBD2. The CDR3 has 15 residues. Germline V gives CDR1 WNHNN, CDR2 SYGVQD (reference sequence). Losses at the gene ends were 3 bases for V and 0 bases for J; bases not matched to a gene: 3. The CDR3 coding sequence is TGCGCCAGCAGTGAAAGCGGGAGATACCAAGAGACCCAGTACTTC. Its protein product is CASSESGRYQETQYF.

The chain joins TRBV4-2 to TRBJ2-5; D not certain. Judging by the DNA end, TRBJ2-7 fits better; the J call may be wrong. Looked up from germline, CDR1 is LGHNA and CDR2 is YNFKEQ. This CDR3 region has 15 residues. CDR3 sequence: CASSQVVGSVGEQYF. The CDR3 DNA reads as TGTGCCAGCAGCCAAGTGGTGGGAAGTGTTGGCGAGCAGTACTTC.

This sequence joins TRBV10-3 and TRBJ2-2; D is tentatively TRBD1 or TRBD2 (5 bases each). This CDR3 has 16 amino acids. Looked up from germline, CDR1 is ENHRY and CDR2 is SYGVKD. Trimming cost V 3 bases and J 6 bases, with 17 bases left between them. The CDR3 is CAISDEGIGRAGELFF. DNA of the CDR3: TGTGCCATCAGTGATGAGGGGATTGGAAGGGCCGGGGAGCTGTTTTTT.

The CDR3, as DNA: TGTGCCAGCAGTTACCTCAAGGGCAGACTCTATGGCTACACCTTC. It encodes CASSYLKGRLYGYTF. V is TRBV6-5 and J is TRBJ1-2, with D uncertain. The CDR3 has 15 amino acids. Trimming removed 2 bases at V and 4 bases at J, with 14 bases between. The V gene's germline CDR1 is MNHEY and CDR2 SVGAGI.

CDR3 sequence reads: CASSHLRTGTEETQYF. The CDR3 nucleotides are TGTGCCAGCAGCCACCTCAGGACAGGGACGGAAGAGACCCAGTACTTC. The chain employs TRBV13 and TRBJ2-5; 8 nucleotides line up with TRBD1. The CDR3 runs 16 residues. Germline trimming cut 5 bases from V and 3 bases from J; bases unmatched to any gene: 11. Germline CDR1 is PRHDT and CDR2 is FYEKMQ (reference sequence).

As DNA, the CDR3 is TGTGCCAGCACCTCCAGGGGGGGGACAGGGGGCTATGGTACTGAAGCTTTCTTT. It is translated as CASTSRGGTGGYGTEAFF. The chain has TRBV28 and TRBJ1-1, with TRBD1 identical over 12 bases. CDR3 size: 18 residues. Germline-derived CDR1 and CDR2 are MDHEN and SYDVKM. V gave up 7 bases and J gave up 5 bases; unmatched junction bases: 17.